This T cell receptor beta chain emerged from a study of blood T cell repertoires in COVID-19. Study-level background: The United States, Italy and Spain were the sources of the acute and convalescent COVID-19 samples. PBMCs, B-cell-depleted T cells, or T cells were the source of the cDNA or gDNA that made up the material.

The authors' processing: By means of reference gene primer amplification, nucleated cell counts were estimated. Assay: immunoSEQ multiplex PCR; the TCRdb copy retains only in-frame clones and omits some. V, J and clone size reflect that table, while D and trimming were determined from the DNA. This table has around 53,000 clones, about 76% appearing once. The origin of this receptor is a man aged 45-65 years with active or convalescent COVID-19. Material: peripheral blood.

The CDR3 DNA follows: TGTGCCTGGAGTCCTATTTCCGCGGGACGGGAGACCCAGTACTTC. This sequence encodes CAWSPISAGRETQYF. The chain couples TRBV30 to TRBJ2-5; perhaps TRBD2 as D (6 bases). Per the germline V gene, CDR1 is GTSNPN and CDR2 is SVGIG (reference sequence). CDR3 length: 15 residues. V was trimmed by 2 bases and J by 5 bases, leaving 18 bases between them.